This T cell receptor beta chain was recorded in a study of blood T cell repertoires in COVID-19. At the level of the study: Acute and convalescent COVID-19 samples came from the United States, Italy and Spain. T cells, B-cell-depleted T cells, or PBMCs supplied cDNA or gDNA.

V was cut by 0 bases and J by 5 bases, with 9 bases left in between. The V gene's germline CDR1 is SGHKS and CDR2 YYEKEE (reference sequence). The CDR3 spans 14 residues. Using immunoSEQ multiplex PCR, the repertoire was profiled, and TCRdb retains in-frame clones only, with some absent. Here the sample spans 130,000 to 150,000 clones, 75% to 85% being singletons. The TCR comes from a woman in her 50s in a cohort sampled during active or convalescent COVID-19. The rearrangement uses TRBV5-5 and TRBJ1-5, with D hard to call. Sequenced: peripheral blood. CDR3 sequence reads: CASSLDSNYQPQHF. CDR3 in DNA: TGTGCCAGCAGCTTGGACAGTAATTATCAGCCCCAGCATTTT.